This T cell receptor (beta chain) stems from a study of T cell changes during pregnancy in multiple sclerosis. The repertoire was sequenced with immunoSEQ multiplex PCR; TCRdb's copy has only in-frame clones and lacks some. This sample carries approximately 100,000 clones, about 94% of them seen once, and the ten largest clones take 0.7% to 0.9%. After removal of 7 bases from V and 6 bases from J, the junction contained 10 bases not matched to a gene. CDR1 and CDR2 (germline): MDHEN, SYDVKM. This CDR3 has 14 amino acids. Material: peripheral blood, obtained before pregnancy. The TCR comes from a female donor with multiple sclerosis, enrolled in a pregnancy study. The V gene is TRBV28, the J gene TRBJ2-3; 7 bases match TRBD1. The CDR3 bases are TGTGCCAGCACTCCGACAGGGACGAGGGATACGCAGTATTTT. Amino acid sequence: CASTPTGTRDTQYF.